This T cell receptor (beta chain) stems from a study of T-cell memory formation after mild COVID-19. Overall study context: Among the donors, TCR clusters were largely specific to each donor.

Many counts were recorded for this clonotype. Its antigen is still unknown. V was clipped by 1 base and J by 2 bases; unmatched bases: 5. The CDR3 runs to 16 residues. Study observations and caveats: The study detected some responding clones in pre-infection memory, suggesting cross-reactive memory joined.

TCRdb passed the 5' RACE reads through MiXCR, listing each CDR3 protein once. The table includes 120,000 to 150,000 distinct CDR3 sequences, 15% to 20% detected once. The receptor's source is an adult woman who had mild COVID-19 (a few samples of this study predate the infection). Cell type and time point are not known. The sequencing sample was made of PBMCs or a T cell subset sorted from them (not recorded which). This rearrangement joins TRBV23-1 to TRBJ2-1, with 7 bases aligning to TRBD2. TRBV23-1 carries the ORF label, with uncertain function. CDR3 loop: CASSQLRGSPYNEQFF. CDR3 sequence (DNA): TGCGCCAGCAGTCAATTGCGCGGGAGCCCCTACAATGAGCAGTTCTTC.